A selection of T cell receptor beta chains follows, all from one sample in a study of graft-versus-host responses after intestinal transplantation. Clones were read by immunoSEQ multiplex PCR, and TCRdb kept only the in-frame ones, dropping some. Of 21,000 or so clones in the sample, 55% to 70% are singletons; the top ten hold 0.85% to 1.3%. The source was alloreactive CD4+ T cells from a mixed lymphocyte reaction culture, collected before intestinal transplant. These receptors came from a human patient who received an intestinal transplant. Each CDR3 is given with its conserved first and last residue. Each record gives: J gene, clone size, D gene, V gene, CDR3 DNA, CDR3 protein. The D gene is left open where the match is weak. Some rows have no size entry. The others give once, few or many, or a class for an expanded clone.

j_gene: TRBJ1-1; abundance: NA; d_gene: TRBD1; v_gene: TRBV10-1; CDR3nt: TGCGCCAGCAGACCCGGGACAGGGATGAACACTGAAGCTTTCTTT; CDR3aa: CASRPGTGMNTEAFF
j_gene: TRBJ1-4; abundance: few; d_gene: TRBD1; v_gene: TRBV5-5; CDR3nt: TGTGCCAGCAGCAAACAGGGGCCTGAAACTAATGAAAAACTGTTTTTT; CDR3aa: CASSKQGPETNEKLFF
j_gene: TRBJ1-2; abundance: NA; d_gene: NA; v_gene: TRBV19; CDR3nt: TGTGCCAGTAGTATCTACAGGTCCTCAGTATCTAACTATGGCTACACCTTC; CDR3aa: CASSIYRSSVSNYGYTF
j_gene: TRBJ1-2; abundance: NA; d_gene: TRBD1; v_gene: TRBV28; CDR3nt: TGTGCCAGCAGTATCCGGGACAGACCAATCTATGGCTACACCTTC; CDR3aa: CASSIRDRPIYGYTF
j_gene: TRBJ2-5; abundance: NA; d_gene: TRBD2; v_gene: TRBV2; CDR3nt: TGTGCCAGCAGGGGGGACTACCAAGGGGCCCAGTACTTC; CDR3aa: CASRGDYQGAQYF
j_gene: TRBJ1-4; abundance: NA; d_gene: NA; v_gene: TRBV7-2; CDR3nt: TGTGCCAGCAGCCAAAGAGGGCAGGCCGCTGCAACTAATGAAAAACTGTTTTTT; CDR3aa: CASSQRGQAAATNEKLFF
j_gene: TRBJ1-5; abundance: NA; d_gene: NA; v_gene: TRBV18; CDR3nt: TGTGCCAGCTCACCAGGGCAGGGGAGCAATCAGCCCCAGCATTTT; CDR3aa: CASSPGQGSNQPQHF
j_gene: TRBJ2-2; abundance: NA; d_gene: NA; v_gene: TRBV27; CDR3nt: TGTGCCAGCAGTTCGACAGGGAGGAAAGGGGAGCTGTTTTTT; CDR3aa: CASSSTGRKGELFF
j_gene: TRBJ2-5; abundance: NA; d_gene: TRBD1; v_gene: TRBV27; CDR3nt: TGTGCCAGCAGTCGCAGGACAGGGGTGTTACAAGAGACCCAGTACTTC; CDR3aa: CASSRRTGVLQETQYF
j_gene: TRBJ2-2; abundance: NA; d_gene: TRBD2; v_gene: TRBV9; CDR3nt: TGTGCCAGCAGCGTAGCGGCTAGCGGGAGATCGAACACCGGGGAGCTGTTTTTT; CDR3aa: CASSVAASGRSNTGELFF
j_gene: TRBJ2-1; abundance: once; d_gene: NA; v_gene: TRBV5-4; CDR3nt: TGTGCCAGCGGCAGCGGAAGGGGGTTTTACAATGAGCAGTTCTTC; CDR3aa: CASGSGRGFYNEQFF
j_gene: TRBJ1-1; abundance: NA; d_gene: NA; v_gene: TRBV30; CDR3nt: TGTGCCTGGAGTGACGTCGGGAAGGAAGCTTTCTTT; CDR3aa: CAWSDVGKEAFF
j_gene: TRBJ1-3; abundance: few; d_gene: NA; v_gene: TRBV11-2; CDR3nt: TGTGCCAGCAGCTTTTTGCACTCGGGAAACACCATATATTTT; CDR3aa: CASSFLHSGNTIYF
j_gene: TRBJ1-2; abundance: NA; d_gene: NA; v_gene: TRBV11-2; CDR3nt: TGTGCCAGCAGCCTGACAGACACCCACTATGGCTACACCTTC; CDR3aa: CASSLTDTHYGYTF
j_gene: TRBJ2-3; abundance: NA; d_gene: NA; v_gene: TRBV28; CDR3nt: TGTGCCAGCAGTTTAAGTCTACCCACAGATACGCAGTATTTT; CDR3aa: CASSLSLPTDTQYF
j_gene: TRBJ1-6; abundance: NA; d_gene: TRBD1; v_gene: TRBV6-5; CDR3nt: TGTGCCAGCAGTTACTGGACAGGGAATTCACCCCTCCACTTT; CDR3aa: CASSYWTGNSPLHF
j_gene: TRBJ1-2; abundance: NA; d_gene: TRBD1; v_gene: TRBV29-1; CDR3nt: TGCAGCGTTGCCCGGACAGGGTTCTATGGCTACACCTTC; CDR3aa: CSVARTGFYGYTF
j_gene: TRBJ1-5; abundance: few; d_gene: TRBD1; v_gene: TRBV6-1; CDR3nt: TGTGCCAGCAGAGGACAGGGGTATCAGCCCCAGCATTTT; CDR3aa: CASRGQGYQPQHF
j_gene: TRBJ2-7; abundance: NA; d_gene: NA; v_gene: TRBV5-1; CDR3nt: TGCGCCAGCAGCTGGGGGGGGACAAAATCCTACGAGCAGTACTTC; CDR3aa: CASSWGGTKSYEQYF
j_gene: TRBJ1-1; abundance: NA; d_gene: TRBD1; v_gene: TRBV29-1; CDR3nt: TGCAGCGTCCGCGACAGGGGGCTTACTGAAGCTTTCTTT; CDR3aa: CSVRDRGLTEAFF
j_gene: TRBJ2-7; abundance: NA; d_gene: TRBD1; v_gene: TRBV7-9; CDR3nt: TGTGCCAGCAGCTTAGGACAGGGGCCTCTGGGTGAGCAGTACTTC; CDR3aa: CASSLGQGPLGEQYF
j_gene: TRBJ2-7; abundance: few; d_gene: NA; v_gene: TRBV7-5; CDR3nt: TGTGCCAGAACCGTTCACCTCGACAGGGTCCATTACGAGCAGTACTTC; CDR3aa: CARTVHLDRVHYEQYF
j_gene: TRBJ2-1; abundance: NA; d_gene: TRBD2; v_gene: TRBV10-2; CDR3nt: TGCGCCAGCAGTGAGTCAGCGCTAGCGGGAGGGAGTGAGCAGTTCTTC; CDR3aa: CASSESALAGGSEQFF
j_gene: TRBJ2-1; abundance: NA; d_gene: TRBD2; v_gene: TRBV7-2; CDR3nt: TGTGCCAGCAGCTTAGGCTTGGGACTAGCTCAGTTCTTC; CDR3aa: CASSLGLGLAQFF
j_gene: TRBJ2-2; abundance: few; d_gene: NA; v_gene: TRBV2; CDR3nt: TGTGCCAGCAGTGATCAGGGGCGGAGCGGGGAGCTGTTTTTT; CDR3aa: CASSDQGRSGELFF
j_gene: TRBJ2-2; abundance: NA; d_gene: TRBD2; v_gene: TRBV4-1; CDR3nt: TGCGCCAGCAGACGCCTAGCGGGAGATACCGGGGAGCTGTTTTTT; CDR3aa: CASRRLAGDTGELFF
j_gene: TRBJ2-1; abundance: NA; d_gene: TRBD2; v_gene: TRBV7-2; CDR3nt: TGTGCCAGCAGCCTAGGGAGAGCGGGGTACAATGAGCAGTTCTTC; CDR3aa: CASSLGRAGYNEQFF
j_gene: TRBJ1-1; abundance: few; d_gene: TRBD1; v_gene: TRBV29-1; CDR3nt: TGCAGCGTTCTTCGACAGGGTAAGGTCACTGAAGCTTTCTTT; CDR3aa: CSVLRQGKVTEAFF
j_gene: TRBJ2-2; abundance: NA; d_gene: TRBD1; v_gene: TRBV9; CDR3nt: TGTGCCAGCAGCGTGAGAGGGGGCGACACCGGGGAGCTGTTTTTT; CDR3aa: CASSVRGGDTGELFF
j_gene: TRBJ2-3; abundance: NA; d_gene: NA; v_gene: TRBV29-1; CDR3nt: TGCAGCGTTGGGGGACTCCACACAGATACGCAGTATTTT; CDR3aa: CSVGGLHTDTQYF
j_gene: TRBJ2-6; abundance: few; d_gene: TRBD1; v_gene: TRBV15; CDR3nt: TGTGCCACCAGCCTGGGACCGGGACAGGTGATCTCTGGGGCCAACGTCCTGACTTTC; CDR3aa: CATSLGPGQVISGANVLTF
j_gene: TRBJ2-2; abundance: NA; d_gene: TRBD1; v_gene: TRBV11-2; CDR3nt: TGTGCCAGCAGCTTATGGGACAGGGAACCCGGGGAGCTGTTTTTT; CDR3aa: CASSLWDREPGELFF
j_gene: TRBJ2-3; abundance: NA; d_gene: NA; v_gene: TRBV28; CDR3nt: TGTGCCAGCAGTTTGAGGGCAGATACGCAGTATTTT; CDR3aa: CASSLRADTQYF
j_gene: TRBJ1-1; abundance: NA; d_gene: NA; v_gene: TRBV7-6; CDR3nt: TGTGCCAGCAGCTTATCGGGGGGCAACACTGAAGCTTTCTTT; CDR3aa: CASSLSGGNTEAFF
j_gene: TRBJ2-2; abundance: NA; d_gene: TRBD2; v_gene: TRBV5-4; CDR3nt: TGTGCCAGCAGCTGGGGGACTAGCGGGAACACCGGGGAGCTGTTTTTT; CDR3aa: CASSWGTSGNTGELFF
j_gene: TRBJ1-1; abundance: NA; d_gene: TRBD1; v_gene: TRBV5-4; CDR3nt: TGTGCCAGCAGCTTTCAGGGACAGGGGATCACTGAAGCTTTCTTT; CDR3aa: CASSFQGQGITEAFF
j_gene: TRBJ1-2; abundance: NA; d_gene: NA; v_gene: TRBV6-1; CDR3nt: TGTGCCAGCAGGCCCGCGGTCCCCTATGGCTACACCTTC; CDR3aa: CASRPAVPYGYTF
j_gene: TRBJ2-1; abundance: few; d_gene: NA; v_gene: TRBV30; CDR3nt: TGTGCCTGGAGTCGAGTAGCGGCAGACAATGAGCAGTTCTTC; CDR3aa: CAWSRVAADNEQFF
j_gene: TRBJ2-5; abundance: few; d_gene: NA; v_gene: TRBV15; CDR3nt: TGTGCCACCAGCAGAGATCGACTATTCCAAGAGACCCAGTACTTC; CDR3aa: CATSRDRLFQETQYF
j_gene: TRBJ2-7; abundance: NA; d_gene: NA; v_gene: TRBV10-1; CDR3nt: TGCGCCAGCAGTGATGACCTTAGCAGACACGAGCAGTACTTC; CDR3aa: CASSDDLSRHEQYF